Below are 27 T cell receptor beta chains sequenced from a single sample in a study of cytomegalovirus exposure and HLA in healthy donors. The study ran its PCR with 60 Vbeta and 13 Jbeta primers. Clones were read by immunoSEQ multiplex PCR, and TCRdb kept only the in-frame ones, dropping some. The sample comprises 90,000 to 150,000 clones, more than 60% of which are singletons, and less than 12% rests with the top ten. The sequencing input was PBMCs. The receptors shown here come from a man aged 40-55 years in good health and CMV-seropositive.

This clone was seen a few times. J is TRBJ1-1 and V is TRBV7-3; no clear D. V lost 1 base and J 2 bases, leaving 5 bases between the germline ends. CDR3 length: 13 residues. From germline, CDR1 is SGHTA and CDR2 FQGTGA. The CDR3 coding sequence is TGTGCCAGCAGCTTAATATCCAACACTGAAGCTTTCTTT. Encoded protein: CASSLISNTEAFF.

CDR3 amino acids: CAISYGGGTEAFF. CDR3 in DNA: TGTGCTATTTCGTATGGGGGAGGAACTGAAGCTTTCTTT. The rearrangement joins TRBV15 to TRBJ1-1; maybe TRBD1 (5 bases). This CDR3 region has 13 residues. Looked up from germline, CDR1 is LNHNV and CDR2 is YYDKDF (reference sequence).

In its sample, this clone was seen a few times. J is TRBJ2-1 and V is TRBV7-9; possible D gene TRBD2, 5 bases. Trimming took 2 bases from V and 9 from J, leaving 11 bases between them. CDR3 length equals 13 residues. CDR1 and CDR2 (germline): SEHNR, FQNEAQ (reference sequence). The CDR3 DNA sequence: TGTGCCAGCAGCTTACTGCTAGGAGGTGAGCAGTTCTTC. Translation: CASSLLLGGEQFF.

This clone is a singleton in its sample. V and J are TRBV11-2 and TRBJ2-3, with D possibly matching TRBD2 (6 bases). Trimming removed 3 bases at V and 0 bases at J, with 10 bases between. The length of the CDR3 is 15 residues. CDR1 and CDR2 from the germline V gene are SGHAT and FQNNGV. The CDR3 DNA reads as TGTGCCAGCAGCTTTTTCGCGGGGAGCACAGATACGCAGTATTTT. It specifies CASSFFAGSTDTQYF.

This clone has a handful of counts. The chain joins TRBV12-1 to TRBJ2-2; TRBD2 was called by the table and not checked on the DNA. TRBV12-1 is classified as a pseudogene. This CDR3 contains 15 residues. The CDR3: CASSLRDCDTGELFF. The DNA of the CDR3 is TGTGCCAGCAGCCTCCGGGACTGTGACACCGGGGAGCTGTTTTTT.

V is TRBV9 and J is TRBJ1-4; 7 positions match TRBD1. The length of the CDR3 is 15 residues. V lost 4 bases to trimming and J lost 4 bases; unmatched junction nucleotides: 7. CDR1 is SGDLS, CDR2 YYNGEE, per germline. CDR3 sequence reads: CASSPRTGHNEKLFF. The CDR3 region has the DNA TGTGCCAGCAGCCCCCGGACAGGCCATAATGAAAAACTGTTTTTT.

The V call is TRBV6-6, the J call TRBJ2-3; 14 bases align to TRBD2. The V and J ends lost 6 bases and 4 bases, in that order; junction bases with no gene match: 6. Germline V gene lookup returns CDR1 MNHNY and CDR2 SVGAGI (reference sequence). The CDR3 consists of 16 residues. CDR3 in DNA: TGTGCCAGCAGACGACTAGCGGGAGGGCCATCAGATACGCAGTATTTT. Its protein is CASRRLAGGPSDTQYF.

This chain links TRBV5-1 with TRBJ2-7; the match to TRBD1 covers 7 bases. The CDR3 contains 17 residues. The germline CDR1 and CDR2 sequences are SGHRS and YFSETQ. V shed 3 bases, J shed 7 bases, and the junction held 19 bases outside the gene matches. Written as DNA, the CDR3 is TGCGCCAGCAGCTCCCTACAGGGGCCGGTGGGGACGGGGGAGCAGTACTTC. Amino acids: CASSSLQGPVGTGEQYF.

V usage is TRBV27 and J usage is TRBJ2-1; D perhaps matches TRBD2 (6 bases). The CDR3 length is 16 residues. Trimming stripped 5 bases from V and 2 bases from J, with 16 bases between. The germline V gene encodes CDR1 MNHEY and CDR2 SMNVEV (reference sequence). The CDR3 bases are TGTGCCAGCAGTCCGCTCGACGGGGGTGCCTACAATGAGCAGTTCTTC. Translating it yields CASSPLDGGAYNEQFF.

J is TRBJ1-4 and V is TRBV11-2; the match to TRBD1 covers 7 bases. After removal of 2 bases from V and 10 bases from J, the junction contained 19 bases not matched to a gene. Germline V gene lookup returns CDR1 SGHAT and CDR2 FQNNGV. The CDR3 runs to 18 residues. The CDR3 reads CASSLFTTPGTDIGKLFF. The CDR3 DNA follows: TGTGCCAGCAGCTTATTTACCACTCCCGGGACAGATATTGGAAAACTGTTTTTT.

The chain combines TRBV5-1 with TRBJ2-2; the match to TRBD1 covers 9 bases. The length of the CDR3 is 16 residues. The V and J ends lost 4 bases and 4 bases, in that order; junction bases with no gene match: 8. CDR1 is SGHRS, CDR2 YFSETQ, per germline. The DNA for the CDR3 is TGCGCCAGCAGCCGGGGGGAGACAGGGGGCACCGGGGAGCTGTTTTTT. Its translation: CASSRGETGGTGELFF.

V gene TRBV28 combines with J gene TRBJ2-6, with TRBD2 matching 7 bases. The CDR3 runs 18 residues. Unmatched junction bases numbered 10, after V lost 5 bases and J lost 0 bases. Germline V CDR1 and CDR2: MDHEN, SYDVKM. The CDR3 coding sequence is TGTGCCAGCAGTCGTGGGACGGGAGGCATCTCTGGGGCCAACGTCCTGACTTTC. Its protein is CASSRGTGGISGANVLTF.

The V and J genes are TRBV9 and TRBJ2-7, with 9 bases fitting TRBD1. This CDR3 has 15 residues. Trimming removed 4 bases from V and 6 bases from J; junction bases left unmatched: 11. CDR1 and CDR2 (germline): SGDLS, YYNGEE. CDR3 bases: TGTGCCAGCAGCCCCAACGACAGGGGGGTTGCCGAGCAGTACTTC. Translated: CASSPNDRGVAEQYF.

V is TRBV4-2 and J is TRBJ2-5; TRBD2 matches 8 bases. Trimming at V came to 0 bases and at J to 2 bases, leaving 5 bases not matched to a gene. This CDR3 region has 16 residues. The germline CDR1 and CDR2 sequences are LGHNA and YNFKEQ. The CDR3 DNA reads TGTGCCAGCAGCCAAGAGGGCGGGGGGTCTCAAGAGACCCAGTACTTC. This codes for CASSQEGGGSQETQYF.

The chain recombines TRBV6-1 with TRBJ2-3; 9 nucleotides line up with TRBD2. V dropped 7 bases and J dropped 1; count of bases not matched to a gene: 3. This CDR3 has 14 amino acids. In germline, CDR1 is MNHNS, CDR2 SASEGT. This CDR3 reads CASTWTSGTDTQYF. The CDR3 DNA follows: TGTGCCAGCACTTGGACTAGCGGCACAGATACGCAGTATTTT.

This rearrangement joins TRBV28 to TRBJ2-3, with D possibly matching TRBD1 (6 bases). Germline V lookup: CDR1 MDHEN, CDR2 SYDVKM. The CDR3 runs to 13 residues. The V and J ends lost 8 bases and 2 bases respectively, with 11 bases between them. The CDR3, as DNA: TGTGCCAGCGAGGACAGTTCCACAGATACGCAGTATTTT. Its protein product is CASEDSSTDTQYF.

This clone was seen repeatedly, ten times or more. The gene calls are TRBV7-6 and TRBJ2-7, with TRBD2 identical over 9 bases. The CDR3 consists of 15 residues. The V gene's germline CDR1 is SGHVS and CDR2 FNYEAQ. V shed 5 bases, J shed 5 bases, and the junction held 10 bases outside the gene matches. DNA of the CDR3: TGTGCCAGCAGCGGTAGTAGCGGGAGTGGCCACGAGCAGTACTTC. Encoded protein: CASSGSSGSGHEQYF.

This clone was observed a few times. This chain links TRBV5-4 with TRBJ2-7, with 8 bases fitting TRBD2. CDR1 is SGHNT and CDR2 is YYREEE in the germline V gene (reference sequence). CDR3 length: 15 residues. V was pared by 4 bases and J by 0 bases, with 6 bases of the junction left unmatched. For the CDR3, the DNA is TGTGCCAGCAGCCAGGCGGGGGGATACTCCTACGAGCAGTACTTC. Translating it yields CASSQAGGYSYEQYF.

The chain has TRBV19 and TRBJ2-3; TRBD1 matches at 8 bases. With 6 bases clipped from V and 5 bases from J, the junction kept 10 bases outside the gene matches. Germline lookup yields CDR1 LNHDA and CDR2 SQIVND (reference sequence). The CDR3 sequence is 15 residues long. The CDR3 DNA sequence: TGTGCCAGTAGCTCCCCGGGACAGGTGAGAGATACGCAGTATTTT. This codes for CASSSPGQVRDTQYF. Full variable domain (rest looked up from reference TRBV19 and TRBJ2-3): DGGITQSPKYLFRKEGQNVTLSCEQNLNHDAMYWYRQDPGQGLRLIYYSQIVNDFQKGDIAEGYSVSREKKESFPLTVTSAQKNPTAFYLCASSSPGQVRDTQYFGPGTRLTVL.

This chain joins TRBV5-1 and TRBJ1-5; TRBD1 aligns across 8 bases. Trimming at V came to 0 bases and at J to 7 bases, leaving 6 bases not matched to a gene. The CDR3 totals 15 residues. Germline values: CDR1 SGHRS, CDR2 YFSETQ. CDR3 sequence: CASSLAGGAWQPQHF. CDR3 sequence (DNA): TGCGCCAGCAGCTTGGCAGGGGGCGCGTGGCAGCCCCAGCATTTT. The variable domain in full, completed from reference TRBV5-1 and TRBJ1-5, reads KAGVTQTPRYLIKTRGQQVTLSCSPISGHRSVSWYQQTPGQGLQFLFEYFSETQRNKGNFPGRFSGRQFSNSRSEMNVSTLELGDSALYLCASSLAGGAWQPQHFGDGTRLSIL.

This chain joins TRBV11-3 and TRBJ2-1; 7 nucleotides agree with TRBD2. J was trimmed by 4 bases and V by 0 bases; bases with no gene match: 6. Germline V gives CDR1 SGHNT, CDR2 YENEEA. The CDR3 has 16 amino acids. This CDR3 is CASSLDLGAGYNEQFF. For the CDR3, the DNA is TGTGCCAGCAGCTTAGATTTAGGAGCGGGATACAATGAGCAGTTCTTC.

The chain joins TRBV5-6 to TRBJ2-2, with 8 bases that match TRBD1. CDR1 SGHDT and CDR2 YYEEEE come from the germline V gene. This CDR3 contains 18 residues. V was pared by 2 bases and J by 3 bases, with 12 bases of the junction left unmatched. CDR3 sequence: CASSFVVGQGPYTGELFF. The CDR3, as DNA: TGTGCCAGCAGCTTTGTGGTTGGACAGGGTCCATACACCGGGGAGCTGTTTTTT.

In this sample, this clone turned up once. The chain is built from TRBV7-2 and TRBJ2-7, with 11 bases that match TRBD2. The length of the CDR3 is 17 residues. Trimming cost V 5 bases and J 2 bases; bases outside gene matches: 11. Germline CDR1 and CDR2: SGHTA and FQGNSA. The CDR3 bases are TGTGCCAGCAGCCAGGCAGGGACTAGCGGATTGACCTACGAGCAGTACTTC. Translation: CASSQAGTSGLTYEQYF.

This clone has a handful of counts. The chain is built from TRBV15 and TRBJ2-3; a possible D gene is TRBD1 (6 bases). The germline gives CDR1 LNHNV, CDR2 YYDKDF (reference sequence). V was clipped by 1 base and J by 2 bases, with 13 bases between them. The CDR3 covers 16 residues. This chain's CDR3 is CATSRGLDRLTDTQYF. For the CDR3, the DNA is TGTGCCACCAGCAGAGGTTTGGACAGACTCACAGATACGCAGTATTTT.

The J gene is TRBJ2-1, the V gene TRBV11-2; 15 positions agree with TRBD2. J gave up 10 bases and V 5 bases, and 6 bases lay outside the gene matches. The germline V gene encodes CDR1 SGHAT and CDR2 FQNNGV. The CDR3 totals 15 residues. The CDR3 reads CASSRTSGRAIEQFF. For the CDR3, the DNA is TGTGCCAGCAGCAGGACTAGCGGGAGGGCCATCGAGCAGTTCTTC.

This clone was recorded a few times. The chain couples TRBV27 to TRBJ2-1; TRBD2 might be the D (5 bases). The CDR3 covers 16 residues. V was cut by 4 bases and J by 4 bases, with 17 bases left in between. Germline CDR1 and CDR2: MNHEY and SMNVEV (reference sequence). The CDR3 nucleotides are TGTGCCAGCAGTTACCACCGGGATTTTTCATACAATGAGCAGTTCTTC. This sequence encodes CASSYHRDFSYNEQFF.

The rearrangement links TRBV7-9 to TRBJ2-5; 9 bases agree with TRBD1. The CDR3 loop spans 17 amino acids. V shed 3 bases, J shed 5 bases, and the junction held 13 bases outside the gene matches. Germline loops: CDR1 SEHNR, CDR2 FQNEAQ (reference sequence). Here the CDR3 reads CASSFLQGAGWWETQYF. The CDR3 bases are TGTGCCAGCAGCTTCTTACAGGGGGCTGGATGGTGGGAGACCCAGTACTTC.